The 3 T cell receptor beta chains below come from one sample, sequenced in a study of blood T cells in healthy people across ages. A J-beta primer mix and a sample-barcoded 5' primer were used in a second PCR of about 6 to 12 cycles. TCRdb processed the 5' RACE reads anew with MiXCR; each CDR3 protein has one entry. Among more than 800,000 distinct CDR3 sequences, under 45% were seen once, and the ten largest hold about 19%. The sample taken for sequencing was blood. The source is a woman aged 55-70 years in good health.

This clonotype has only a few counts. The chain has TRBV6-1 and TRBJ2-4; 9 nucleotides line up with TRBD1. Losses at the gene ends were 3 bases for V and 3 bases for J; bases not matched to a gene: 15. This CDR3 spans 19 amino acids. Germline V gene data show CDR1 as MNHNS and CDR2 as SASEGT. The CDR3 here is CASSDLRDRVKSIKNIQYF. In DNA, the CDR3 is TGTGCCAGCAGTGATCTCCGGGACAGGGTAAAGAGTATCAAAAACATTCAGTACTTC.

The J gene is TRBJ1-1, the V gene TRBV20-1, with D uncertain. The V gene's germline CDR1 is DFQATT and CDR2 SNEGSKA (reference sequence). The CDR3 length is 12 residues. V was cut by 2 bases and J by 1 base, with 5 bases left in between. The CDR3 spells CSARSGNTEAFF. The CDR3 nucleotides read TGCAGTGCTAGATCGGGGAACACTGAAGCTTTCTTT.

This chain connects TRBV7-8 to TRBJ2-7, with 9 bases lining up with TRBD2. The germline V gene has CDR1 SGHVS and CDR2 FQNEAQ. With V trimmed by 6 bases and J by 0 bases, 6 bases remained unmatched. CDR3 length equals 15 residues. The CDR3, as DNA: TGTGCCAGCAGGCGACTAGCGGATACCTCCTACGAGCAGTACTTC. It encodes CASRRLADTSYEQYF.